This is a list of T cell receptor beta chains from one sample in a study of CD8 T cells in ankylosing spondylitis. TCRdb reprocessed the 5' RACE reads via MiXCR and lists one record per CDR3 protein. The repertoire holds about 30,000 distinct CDR3 sequences, with less than 6.5% as singletons. The sample was blood, either unsorted or a sorted T cell fraction (not recorded which). These TCRs come from a female donor with ankylosing spondylitis or in good health (not recorded which). Both conserved end residues are part of each CDR3. D genes are given only for firm matches. Some rows mark clone size as missing; the rest say once, few, many or name a class of expanded clone.

TRBV9	many	TRBJ2-3	TRBD2	TGTGCCAGCAGCGTAGTGGGGAGCGGGGAACCGCGTACGCAGTATTTT	CASSVVGSGEPRTQYF
TRBV9	many	TRBJ2-1	-	TGTGCCAGCAGCGTAGAGTGGCAATCCTACAATGAGCAGTTCTTC	CASSVEWQSYNEQFF
TRBV9	many	TRBJ2-1	-	TGTGCCAGCAGCGTGAGCGGGGAAACAGGGCGCAATGAGCAGTTCTTC	CASSVSGETGRNEQFF
TRBV9	many	TRBJ2-3	-	TGTGCCAGCAGCGTAGCGAATAGCGTCGCAGATACGCAGTATTTT	CASSVANSVADTQYF
TRBV9	many	TRBJ2-3	-	TGTGCCAGCAGCGTAGCCGCCTTGGGGGCAGCCCGACCCACAGATACGCAGTATTTT	CASSVAALGAARPTDTQYF
TRBV9	few	TRBJ2-3	-	TGTGCCAGCAGCGTAGAGGCCAGGAAAGTAGATACGCAGTATTTT	CASSVEARKVDTQYF
TRBV9	many	TRBJ2-1	-	TGTGCCAGCAGCATCAATAGCCTGGAGGGTGAGCAGTTCTTC	CASSINSLEGEQFF
TRBV9	many	TRBJ2-3	-	TGTGCCAGCAACCTGGTGGGAGATACGCAGTATTTT	CASNLVGDTQYF
TRBV9	many	TRBJ2-2	TRBD2	TGTGCCAGCAGCCCATCGGGACTAGCGGGTGCCGGGGAGCTGTTTTTT	CASSPSGLAGAGELFF
TRBV9	many	TRBJ2-2	-	TGTGCCAGCAGCGTAGCTATTGGTAACACCGGGGAGCTGTTTTTT	CASSVAIGNTGELFF
TRBV9	many	TRBJ2-2	-	TGTGCCAGCAGCGTAGTGGCACACACCGGGGAGCTGTTTTTT	CASSVVAHTGELFF
TRBV9	many	TRBJ2-3	TRBD2	TGTGCCAGCAGCCGGACTAGCGGGGTAAATACGCAGTATTTT	CASSRTSGVNTQYF
TRBV9	many	TRBJ2-1	TRBD2	TGTGCCAGCAGCTCCGGACTAGCGGGGTTTAGCTCCTACAATGAGCAGTTCTTC	CASSSGLAGFSSYNEQFF
TRBV9	few	TRBJ1-2	TRBD1	TGTGCCAGCAGCGACCGGGACAGCTCAACTTATGGCTACACCTTC	CASSDRDSSTYGYTF
TRBV9	-	TRBJ1-5	-	TGTGCCAGCAGCGTAGAGAACAATCAGCCCCAGCATTTT	CASSVENNQPQHF
TRBV9	many	TRBJ2-7	-	TGTGCCAGCAGCGTAGACGCTAAGTCGGGAAGCGAGCAGTACTTC	CASSVDAKSGSEQYF
TRBV9	many	TRBJ2-5	-	TGTGCCAGCAGCCCCGGGACGGAAGAGACCCAGTACTTC	CASSPGTEETQYF
TRBV9	many	TRBJ1-6	-	TGTGCCAGCAGCGCAGTCCCAGGGGCTCATTCACCCCTCCACTTT	CASSAVPGAHSPLHF
TRBV9	many	TRBJ2-7	TRBD1	TGTGCCAGCAGCCCGAGGTGGGACAGCCGATTCTACGAGCAGTACTTC	CASSPRWDSRFYEQYF
TRBV9	few	TRBJ2-7	-	TGTGCCAGCGGCGGGGACTTTTACGAGCAGTACTTC	CASGGDFYEQYF
TRBV21-1	-	TRBJ1-5	-	TGTGCCAGCAGCAAAGAGGTCGTTCTTAGTCGGGACAGTAGGACGCCTAGCAATCAGCCCCAGCATTTT	CASSKEVVLSRDSRTPSNQPQHF
TRBV9	many	TRBJ2-2	TRBD2	TGTGCCAGCAGCGTTGGACTAGCGGGGGCCACCGGGGAGCTGTTTTTT	CASSVGLAGATGELFF
TRBV9	-	TRBJ1-3	-	TGTGCCAGCAGCGTAAAGGGGGAAAGCTCTGGAAACACCATATATTTT	CASSVKGESSGNTIYF
TRBV9	few	TRBJ2-3	-	TGTGCCAGCAGCGTAGATTCAAGTAGCACAGATACGCAGTATTTT	CASSVDSSSTDTQYF
TRBV9	many	TRBJ2-7	-	TGTGCCAGCAGCGCCCAGGATAGCGCTTACGAGCAGTACTTC	CASSAQDSAYEQYF
TRBV9	many	TRBJ1-2	-	TGTGCCAGCAGCGTGCGAGGGAACTATGGCTACACCTTC	CASSVRGNYGYTF
TRBV9	many	TRBJ2-7	-	TGTGCCAGCAGCGTAGGGGACTGGGGATCCTACGAGCAGTACTTC	CASSVGDWGSYEQYF
TRBV9	many	TRBJ2-7	TRBD2	TGTGCCAGCAGCGTAGCAGGTAGTCGGGGCGGGAGCCCTCCCTACGAGCAGTACTTC	CASSVAGSRGGSPPYEQYF
TRBV9	many	TRBJ2-7	TRBD2	TGTGCCAGCAGCGTCGGGAGGAAAGGCTCCTACGAGCAGTACTTC	CASSVGRKGSYEQYF
TRBV9	few	TRBJ2-1	-	TGTGCCAGCAGCGTAGTTGGCAGCCAGACCTACAATGAGCAGTTCTTC	CASSVVGSQTYNEQFF
TRBV9	many	TRBJ2-1	-	TGTGCCAGCAGCGTAGGGCCAGGGGTTATGAATGAGCAGTTCTTC	CASSVGPGVMNEQFF
TRBV9	-	TRBJ2-7	TRBD1	TGTGCCAGCAGCGCCCTTACAGGGGCAGGATACGAGCAGTACTTC	CASSALTGAGYEQYF
TRBV9	many	TRBJ2-3	-	TGTGCCAGCAGCGCGGGGAGGTTGGGAACAGATACGCAGTATTTT	CASSAGRLGTDTQYF
TRBV9	many	TRBJ1-4	-	TGTGCCAGCAGCGCAGGTGGAGGACAAGCAAATGAAAAACTGTTTTTT	CASSAGGGQANEKLFF
TRBV9	many	TRBJ1-2	-	TGTGCCAGCAGCGTAGGCCCGGATGGGGACTATGGCTACACCTTC	CASSVGPDGDYGYTF
TRBV9	many	TRBJ1-6	-	TGTGCCAGCAGCCCTGAACTCGGGGCCCGTTCACCCCTCCACTTT	CASSPELGARSPLHF
TRBV9	many	TRBJ1-1	-	TGTGCCAGCAGCGTAGAGGCCAGCACTGAAGCTTTCTTT	CASSVEASTEAFF
TRBV9	many	TRBJ1-2	-	TGTGCCAGCAGCGTAGGGGGTGTGGCAGCGAGTGTTTATGGCTACACCTTC	CASSVGGVAASVYGYTF
TRBV9	-	TRBJ2-5	TRBD1	TGTGCCAGCAGCGTAGGGACAGGGTGGGCAGGCCAAGAGACCCAGTACTTC	CASSVGTGWAGQETQYF
TRBV9	many	TRBJ2-1	-	TGTGCCAGCAGCGTAGGACAGCAAAAAAACTACAATGAGCAGTTCTTC	CASSVGQQKNYNEQFF
TRBV9	many	TRBJ2-3	TRBD1	TGTGCCAGCAGCGTAGAGTCGGGACAGGCAGATACGCAGTATTTT	CASSVESGQADTQYF
TRBV9	many	TRBJ2-3	TRBD2	TGTGCCAGCAGCGCCCGGGGGGGAGATACGCAGTATTTT	CASSARGGDTQYF
TRBV9	few	TRBJ2-5	TRBD2	TGTGCCAGCAGCGTGTCAGCGGGGGAGGAGACCCAGTACTTC	CASSVSAGEETQYF
TRBV9	many	TRBJ1-5	TRBD1	TGTGCCAGCAGCGTGCAGGGGGGTATCAATCAGCCCCAGCATTTT	CASSVQGGINQPQHF
TRBV9	few	TRBJ2-7	-	TGTGCCAGCAGCCCCGTAGGGACGCCAAGCTCCTACGAGCAGTACTTC	CASSPVGTPSSYEQYF
TRBV9	-	TRBJ2-1	TRBD2	TGTGCCAGCAGCGTAGCCGGGACTAGGTACGACAATGAGCAGTTCTTC	CASSVAGTRYDNEQFF
TRBV9	-	TRBJ2-2	-	TGTGCCAGCAGCGTAGACAGTCCGAACACCGGGGAGCTGTTTTTT	CASSVDSPNTGELFF
TRBV9	many	TRBJ1-4	TRBD1	TGTGCCAGCAGCTCTCCCACAGGGGATAGGGAAAAACTGTTTTTT	CASSSPTGDREKLFF
TRBV9	many	TRBJ2-1	-	TGTGCCAGCAGCCCCGACAGTTACAATGAGCAGTTCTTC	CASSPDSYNEQFF
TRBV9	many	TRBJ2-2	TRBD2	TGTGCCAGCAGCGTACGGGGGGAAGTCGTCGACACCGGGGAGCTGTTTTTT	CASSVRGEVVDTGELFF
TRBV9	many	TRBJ2-7	-	TGTGCCAGCAGCGTAGGGGTCGATCCGGGGGAGCAGTACTTC	CASSVGVDPGEQYF
TRBV9	many	TRBJ1-3	-	TGTGCCAGCAGCGTAGCCGCCAGAGCGGCGGGAAACACCATATATTTT	CASSVAARAAGNTIYF